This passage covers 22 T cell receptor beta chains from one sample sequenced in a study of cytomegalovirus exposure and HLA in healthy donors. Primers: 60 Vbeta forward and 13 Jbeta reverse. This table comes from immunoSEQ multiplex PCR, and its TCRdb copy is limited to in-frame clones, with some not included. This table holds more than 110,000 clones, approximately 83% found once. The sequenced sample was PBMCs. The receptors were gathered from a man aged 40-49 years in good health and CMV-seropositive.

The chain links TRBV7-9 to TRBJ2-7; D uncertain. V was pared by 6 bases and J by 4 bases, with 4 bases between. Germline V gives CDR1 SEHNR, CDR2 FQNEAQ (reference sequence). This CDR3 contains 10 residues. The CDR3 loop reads CASSPYEQYF. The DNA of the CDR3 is TGTGCCAGCAGTCCGTACGAGCAGTACTTC.

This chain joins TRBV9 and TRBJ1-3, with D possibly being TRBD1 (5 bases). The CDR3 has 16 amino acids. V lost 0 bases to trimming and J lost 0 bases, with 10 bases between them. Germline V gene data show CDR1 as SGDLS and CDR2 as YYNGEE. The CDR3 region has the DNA TGTGCCAGCAGCGTAGGGGGCCGGATCTCTGGAAACACCATATATTTT. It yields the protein CASSVGGRISGNTIYF. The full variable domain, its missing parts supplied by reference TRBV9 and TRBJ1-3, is DSGVTQTPKHLITATGQRVTLRCSPRSGDLSVYWYQQSLDQGLQFLIQYYNGEERAKGNILERFSAQQFPDLHSELNLSSLELGDSALYFCASSVGGRISGNTIYFGEGSWLTVV.

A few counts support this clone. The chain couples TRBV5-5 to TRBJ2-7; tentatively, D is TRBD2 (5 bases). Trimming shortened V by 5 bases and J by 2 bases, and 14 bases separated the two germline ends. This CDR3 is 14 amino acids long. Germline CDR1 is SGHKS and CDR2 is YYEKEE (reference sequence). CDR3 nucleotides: TGTGCCAGCAGGGATGAGGGAGAAGCCTACGAGCAGTACTTC. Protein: CASRDEGEAYEQYF. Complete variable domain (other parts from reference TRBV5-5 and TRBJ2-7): DAGVTQSPTHLIKTRGQQVTLRCSPISGHKSVSWYQQVLGQGPQFIFQYYEKEERGRGNFPDRFSARQFPNYSSELNVNALLLGDSALYLCASRDEGEAYEQYFGPGTRLTVT.

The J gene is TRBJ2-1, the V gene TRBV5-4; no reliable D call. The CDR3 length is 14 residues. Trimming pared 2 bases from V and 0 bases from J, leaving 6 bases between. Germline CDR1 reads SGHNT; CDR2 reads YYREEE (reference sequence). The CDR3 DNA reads TGTGCCAGCAGCTTTCGCGTCTCCTACAATGAGCAGTTCTTC. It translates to CASSFRVSYNEQFF. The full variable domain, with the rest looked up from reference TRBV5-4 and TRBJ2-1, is ETGVTQSPTHLIKTRGQQVTLRCSSQSGHNTVSWYQQALGQGPQFIFQYYREEENGRGNFPPRFSGLQFPNYSSELNVNALELDDSALYLCASSFRVSYNEQFFGPGTRLTVL.

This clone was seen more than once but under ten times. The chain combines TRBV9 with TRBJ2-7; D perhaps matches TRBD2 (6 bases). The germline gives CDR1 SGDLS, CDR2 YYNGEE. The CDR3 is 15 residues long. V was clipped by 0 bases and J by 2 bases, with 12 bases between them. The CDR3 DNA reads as TGTGCCAGCAGCGTAGGCGGGGTCTCCACCTACGAGCAGTACTTC. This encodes CASSVGGVSTYEQYF.

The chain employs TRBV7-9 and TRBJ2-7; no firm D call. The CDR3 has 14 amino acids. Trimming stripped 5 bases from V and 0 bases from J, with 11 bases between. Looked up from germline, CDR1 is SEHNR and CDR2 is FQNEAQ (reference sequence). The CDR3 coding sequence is TGTGCCAGCAGCCCACAACAGAGCTCCTACGAGCAGTACTTC. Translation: CASSPQQSSYEQYF. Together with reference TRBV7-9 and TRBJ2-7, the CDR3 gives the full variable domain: DTGVSQNPRHKITKRGQNVTFRCDPISEHNRLYWYRQTLGQGPEFLTYFQNEAQLEKSRLLSDRFSAERPKGSFSTLEIQRTEQGDSAMYLCASSPQQSSYEQYFGPGTRLTVT.

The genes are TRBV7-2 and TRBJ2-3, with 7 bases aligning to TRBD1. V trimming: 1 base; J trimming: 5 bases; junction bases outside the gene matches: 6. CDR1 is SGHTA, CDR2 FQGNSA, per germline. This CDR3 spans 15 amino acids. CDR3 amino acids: CASSLGGTAVDTQYF. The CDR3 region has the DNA TGTGCCAGCAGCTTAGGAGGGACAGCCGTAGATACGCAGTATTTT. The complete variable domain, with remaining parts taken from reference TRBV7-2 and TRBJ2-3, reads GAGVSQSPSNKVTEKGKDVELRCDPISGHTALYWYRQSLGQGLEFLIYFQGNSAPDKSGLPSDRFSAERTGGSVSTLTIQRTQQEDSAVYLCASSLGGTAVDTQYFGPGTRLTVL.

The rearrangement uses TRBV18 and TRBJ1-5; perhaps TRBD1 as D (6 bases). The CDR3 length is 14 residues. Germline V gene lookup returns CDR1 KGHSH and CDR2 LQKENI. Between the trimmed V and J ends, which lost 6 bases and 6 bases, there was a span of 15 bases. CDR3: CASSPQGGGQPQHF. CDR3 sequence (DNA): TGTGCCAGCTCGCCGCAGGGAGGGGGTCAGCCCCAGCATTTT.

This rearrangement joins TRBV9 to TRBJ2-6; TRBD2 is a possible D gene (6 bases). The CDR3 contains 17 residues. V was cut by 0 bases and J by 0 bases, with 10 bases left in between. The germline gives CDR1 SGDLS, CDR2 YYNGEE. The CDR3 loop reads CASSVVGGISGANVLTF. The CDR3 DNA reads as TGTGCCAGCAGCGTAGTGGGGGGTATCTCTGGGGCCAACGTCCTGACTTTC.

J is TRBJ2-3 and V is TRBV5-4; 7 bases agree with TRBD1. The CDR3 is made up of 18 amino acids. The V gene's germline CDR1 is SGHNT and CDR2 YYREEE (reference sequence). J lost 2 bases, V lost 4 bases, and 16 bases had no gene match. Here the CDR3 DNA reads TGTGCCAGCAGCGAGCAGGGGGAGTGGGTCGGGGACACAGATACGCAGTATTTT. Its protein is CASSEQGEWVGDTDTQYF.

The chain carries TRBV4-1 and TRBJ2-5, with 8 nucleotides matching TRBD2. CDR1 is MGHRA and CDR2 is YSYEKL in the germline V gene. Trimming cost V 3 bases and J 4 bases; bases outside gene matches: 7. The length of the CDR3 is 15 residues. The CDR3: CASSHQLAVLETQYF. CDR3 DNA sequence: TGCGCCAGCAGCCATCAACTAGCGGTCCTAGAGACCCAGTACTTC.

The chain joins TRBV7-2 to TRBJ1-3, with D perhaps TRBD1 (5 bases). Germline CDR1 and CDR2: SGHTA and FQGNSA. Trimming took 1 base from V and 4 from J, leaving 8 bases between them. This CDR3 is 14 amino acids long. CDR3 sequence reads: CASSLGAGGNTIYF. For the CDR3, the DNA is TGTGCCAGCAGCTTAGGTGCAGGGGGAAACACCATATATTTT.

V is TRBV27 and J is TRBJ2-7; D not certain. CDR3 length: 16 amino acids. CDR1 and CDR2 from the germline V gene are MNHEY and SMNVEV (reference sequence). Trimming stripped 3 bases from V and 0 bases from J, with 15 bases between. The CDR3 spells CASSFSPTLSSYEQYF. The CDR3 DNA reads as TGTGCCAGCAGTTTTTCTCCGACACTCTCCTCCTACGAGCAGTACTTC.

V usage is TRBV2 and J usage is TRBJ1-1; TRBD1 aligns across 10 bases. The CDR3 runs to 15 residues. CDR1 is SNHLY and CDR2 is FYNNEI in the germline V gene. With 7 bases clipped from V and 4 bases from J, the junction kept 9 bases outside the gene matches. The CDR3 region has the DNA TGTGCCAGCACCTCGACAGGGGGCATTAGCACTGAAGCTTTCTTT. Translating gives CASTSTGGISTEAFF.

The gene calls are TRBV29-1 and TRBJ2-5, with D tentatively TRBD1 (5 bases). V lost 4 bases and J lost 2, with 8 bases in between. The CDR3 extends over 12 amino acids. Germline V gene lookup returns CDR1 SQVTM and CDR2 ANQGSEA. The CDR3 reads CSVGGSQETQYF. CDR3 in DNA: TGCAGCGTTGGGGGCAGTCAAGAGACCCAGTACTTC.

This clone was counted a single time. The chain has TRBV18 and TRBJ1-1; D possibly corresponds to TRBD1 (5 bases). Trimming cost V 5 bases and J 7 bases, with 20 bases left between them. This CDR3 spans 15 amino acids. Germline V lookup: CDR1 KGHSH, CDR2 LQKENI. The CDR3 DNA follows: TGTGCCAGCTCAACCACGCCGGGGGTAAGAGGTGAAGCTTTCTTT. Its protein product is CASSTTPGVRGEAFF.

CDR3 sequence reads: CASSLRRTGRLADEKLFF. The CDR3 nucleotides read TGTGCCAGCAGCTTACGACGGACAGGGAGGTTAGCGGATGAAAAACTGTTTTTT. The rearrangement joins TRBV7-8 to TRBJ1-4; TRBD1 aligns across 8 bases. V trimming: 2 bases; J trimming: 6 bases; junction bases outside the gene matches: 14. There are 18 residues in the CDR3. Germline-derived CDR1 and CDR2 are SGHVS and FQNEAQ.

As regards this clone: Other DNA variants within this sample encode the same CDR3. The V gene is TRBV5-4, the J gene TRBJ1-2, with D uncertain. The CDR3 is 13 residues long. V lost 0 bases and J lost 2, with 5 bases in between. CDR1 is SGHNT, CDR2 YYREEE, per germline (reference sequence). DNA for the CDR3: TGTGCCAGCAGCTTGGACGGGAACTATGGCTACACCTTC. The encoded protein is CASSLDGNYGYTF. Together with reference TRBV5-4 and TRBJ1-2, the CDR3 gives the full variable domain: ETGVTQSPTHLIKTRGQQVTLRCSSQSGHNTVSWYQQALGQGPQFIFQYYREEENGRGNFPPRFSGLQFPNYSSELNVNALELDDSALYLCASSLDGNYGYTFGSGTRLTVV.

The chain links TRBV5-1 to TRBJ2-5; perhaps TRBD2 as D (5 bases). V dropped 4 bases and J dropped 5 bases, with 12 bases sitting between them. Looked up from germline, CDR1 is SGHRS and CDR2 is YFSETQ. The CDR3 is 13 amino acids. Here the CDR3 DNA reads TGCGCCAGCAGCGTTTCGTGGAGGGAGACCCAGTACTTC. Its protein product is CASSVSWRETQYF.

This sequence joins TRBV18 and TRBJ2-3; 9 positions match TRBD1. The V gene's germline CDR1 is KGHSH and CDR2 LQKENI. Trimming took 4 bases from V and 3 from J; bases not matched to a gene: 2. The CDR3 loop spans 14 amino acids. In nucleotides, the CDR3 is TGTGCCAGCTCACTGGACAGGGGAACAGATACGCAGTATTTT. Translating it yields CASSLDRGTDTQYF.

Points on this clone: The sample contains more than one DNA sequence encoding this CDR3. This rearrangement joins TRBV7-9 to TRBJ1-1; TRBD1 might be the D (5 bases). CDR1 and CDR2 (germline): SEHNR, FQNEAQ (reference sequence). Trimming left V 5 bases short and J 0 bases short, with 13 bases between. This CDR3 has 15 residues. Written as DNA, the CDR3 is TGTGCCAGCAGCCCAGGGAGGGGACTGAACACTGAAGCTTTCTTT. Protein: CASSPGRGLNTEAFF.

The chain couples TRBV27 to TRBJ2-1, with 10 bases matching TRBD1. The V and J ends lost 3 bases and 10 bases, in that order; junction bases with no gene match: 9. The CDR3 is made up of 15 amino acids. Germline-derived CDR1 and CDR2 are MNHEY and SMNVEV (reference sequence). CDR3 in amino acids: CASSFLRTGGDEQFF. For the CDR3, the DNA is TGTGCCAGCAGTTTCCTAAGGACAGGGGGGGACGAGCAGTTCTTC.